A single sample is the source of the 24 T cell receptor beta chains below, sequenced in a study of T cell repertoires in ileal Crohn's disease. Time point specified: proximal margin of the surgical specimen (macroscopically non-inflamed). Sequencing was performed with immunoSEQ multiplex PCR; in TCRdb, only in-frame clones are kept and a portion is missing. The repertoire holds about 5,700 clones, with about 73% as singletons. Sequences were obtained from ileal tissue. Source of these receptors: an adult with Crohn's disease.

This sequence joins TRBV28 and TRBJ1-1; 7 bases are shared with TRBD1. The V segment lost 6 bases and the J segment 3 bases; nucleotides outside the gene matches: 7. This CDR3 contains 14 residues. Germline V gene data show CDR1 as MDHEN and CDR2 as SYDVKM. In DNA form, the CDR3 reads TGTGCCAGCAGGTCAGGGGGTGCTTACACTGAAGCTTTCTTT. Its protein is CASRSGGAYTEAFF.

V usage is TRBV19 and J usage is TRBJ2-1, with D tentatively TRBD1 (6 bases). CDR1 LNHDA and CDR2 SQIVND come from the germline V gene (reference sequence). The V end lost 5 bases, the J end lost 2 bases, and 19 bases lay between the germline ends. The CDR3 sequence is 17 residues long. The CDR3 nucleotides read TGTGCCAGTAGTTCCTCTGGGGGCGGAGCGACCTACAATGAGCAGTTCTTC. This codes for CASSSSGGGATYNEQFF.

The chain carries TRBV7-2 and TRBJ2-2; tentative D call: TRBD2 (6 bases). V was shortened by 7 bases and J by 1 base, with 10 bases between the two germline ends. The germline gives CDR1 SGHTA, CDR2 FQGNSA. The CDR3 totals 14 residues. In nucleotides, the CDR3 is TGTGCCAGCATCCCCGGGGGGAACACCGGGGAGCTGTTTTTT. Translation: CASIPGGNTGELFF.

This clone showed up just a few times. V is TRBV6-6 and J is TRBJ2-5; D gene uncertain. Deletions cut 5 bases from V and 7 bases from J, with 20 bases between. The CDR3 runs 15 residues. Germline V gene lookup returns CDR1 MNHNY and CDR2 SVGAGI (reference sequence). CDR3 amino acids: CASSQDRPGGGTQYF. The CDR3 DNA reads TGTGCCAGCAGTCAGGATAGGCCCGGCGGCGGGACCCAGTACTTC.

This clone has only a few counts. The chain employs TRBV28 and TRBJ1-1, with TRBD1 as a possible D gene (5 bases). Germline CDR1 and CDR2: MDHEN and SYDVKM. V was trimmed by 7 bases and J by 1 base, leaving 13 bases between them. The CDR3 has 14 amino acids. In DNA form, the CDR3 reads TGTGCCAGCACCCTGACAGTTAGGAACACTGAAGCTTTCTTT. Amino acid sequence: CASTLTVRNTEAFF.

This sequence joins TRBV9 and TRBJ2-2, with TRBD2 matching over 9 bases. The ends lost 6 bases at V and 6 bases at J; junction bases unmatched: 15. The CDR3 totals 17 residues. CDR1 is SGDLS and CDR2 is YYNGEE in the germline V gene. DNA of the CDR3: TGTGCCAGCACCCCTGGGAGAGCGGGAGGTGCCTCCGGGGAGCTGTTTTTT. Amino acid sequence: CASTPGRAGGASGELFF.

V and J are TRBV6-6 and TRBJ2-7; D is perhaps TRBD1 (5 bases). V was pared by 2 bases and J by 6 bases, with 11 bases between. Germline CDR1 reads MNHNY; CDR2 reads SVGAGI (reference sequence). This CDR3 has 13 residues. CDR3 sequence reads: CASSYGAGTEQYF. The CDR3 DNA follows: TGTGCCAGCAGTTACGGGGCAGGTACCGAGCAGTACTTC.

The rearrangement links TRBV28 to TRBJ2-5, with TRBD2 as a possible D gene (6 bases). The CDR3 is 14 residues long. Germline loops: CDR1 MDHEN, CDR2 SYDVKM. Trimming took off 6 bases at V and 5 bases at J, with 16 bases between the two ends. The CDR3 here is CASRPGLGGETQYF. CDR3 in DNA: TGTGCCAGCAGACCGGGACTGGGCGGGGAGACCCAGTACTTC. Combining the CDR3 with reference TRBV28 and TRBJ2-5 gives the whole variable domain DVKVTQSSRYLVKRTGEKVFLECVQDMDHENMFWYRQDPGLGLRLIYFSYDVKMKEKGDIPEGYSVSREKKERFSLILESASTNQTSMYLCASRPGLGGETQYFGPGTRLLVL.

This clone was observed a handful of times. This CDR3 is CASKGWAQGVDEQYF. The DNA for the CDR3 is TGTGCCAGCAAGGGCTGGGCACAGGGCGTCGACGAGCAGTACTTC. The V and J genes are TRBV27 and TRBJ2-7; possible D gene TRBD1, 6 bases. Germline CDR1 and CDR2: MNHEY and SMNVEV (reference sequence). V lost 7 bases, J lost 5 bases, and 21 bases lay in between. The CDR3 length is 15 residues.

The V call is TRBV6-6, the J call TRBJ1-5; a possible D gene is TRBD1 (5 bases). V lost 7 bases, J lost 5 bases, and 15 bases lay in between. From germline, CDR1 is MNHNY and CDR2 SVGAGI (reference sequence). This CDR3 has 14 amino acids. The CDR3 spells CASNWAPGDQPQHF. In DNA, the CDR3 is TGTGCCAGCAATTGGGCCCCGGGGGATCAGCCCCAGCATTTT.

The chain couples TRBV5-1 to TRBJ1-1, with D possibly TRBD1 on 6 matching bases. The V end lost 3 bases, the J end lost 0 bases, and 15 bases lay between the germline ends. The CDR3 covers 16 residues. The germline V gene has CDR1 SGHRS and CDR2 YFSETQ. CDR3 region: CASSSRGRVMNTEAFF. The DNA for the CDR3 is TGCGCCAGCAGCTCCAGGGGCAGGGTCATGAACACTGAAGCTTTCTTT.

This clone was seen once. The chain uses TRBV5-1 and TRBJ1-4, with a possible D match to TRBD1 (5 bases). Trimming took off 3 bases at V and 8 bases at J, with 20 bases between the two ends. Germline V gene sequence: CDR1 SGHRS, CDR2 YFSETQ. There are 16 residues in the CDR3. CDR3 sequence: CASSWNDPGSGEKLFF. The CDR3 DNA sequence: TGCGCCAGCAGCTGGAACGATCCAGGGAGCGGAGAAAAACTGTTTTTT.

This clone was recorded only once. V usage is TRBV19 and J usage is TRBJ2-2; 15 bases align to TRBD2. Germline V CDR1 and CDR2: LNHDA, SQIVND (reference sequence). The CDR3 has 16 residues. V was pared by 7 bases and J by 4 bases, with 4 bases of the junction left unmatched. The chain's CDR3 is CASTGLAGGITGELFF. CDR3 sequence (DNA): TGTGCCAGTACCGGACTAGCGGGGGGGATCACCGGGGAGCTGTTTTTT.

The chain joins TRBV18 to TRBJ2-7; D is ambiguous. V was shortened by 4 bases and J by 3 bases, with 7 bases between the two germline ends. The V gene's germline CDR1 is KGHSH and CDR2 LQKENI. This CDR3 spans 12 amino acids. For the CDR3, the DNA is TGTGCCAGCTCACTACTTCACTACGAGCAGTACTTC. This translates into CASSLLHYEQYF.

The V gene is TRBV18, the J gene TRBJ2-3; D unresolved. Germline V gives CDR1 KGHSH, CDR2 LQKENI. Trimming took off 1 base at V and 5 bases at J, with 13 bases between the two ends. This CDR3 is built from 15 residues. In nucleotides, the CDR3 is TGTGCCAGCTCACCACAGGGCGTTCGAGAAGATACGCAGTATTTT. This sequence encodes CASSPQGVREDTQYF.

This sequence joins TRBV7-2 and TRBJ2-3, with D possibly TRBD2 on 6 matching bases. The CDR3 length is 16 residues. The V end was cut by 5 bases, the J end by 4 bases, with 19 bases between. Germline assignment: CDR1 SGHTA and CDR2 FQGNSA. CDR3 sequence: CASSRWAGSPPDTQYF. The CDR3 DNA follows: TGTGCCAGCAGCCGTTGGGCGGGGTCCCCACCAGATACGCAGTATTTT.

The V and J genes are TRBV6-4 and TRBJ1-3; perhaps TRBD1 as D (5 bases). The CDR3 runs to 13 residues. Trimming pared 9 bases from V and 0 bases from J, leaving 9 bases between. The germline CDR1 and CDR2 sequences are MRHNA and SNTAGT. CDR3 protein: CARRTNSGNTIYF. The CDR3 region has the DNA TGTGCCAGAAGGACAAACTCTGGAAACACCATATATTTT.

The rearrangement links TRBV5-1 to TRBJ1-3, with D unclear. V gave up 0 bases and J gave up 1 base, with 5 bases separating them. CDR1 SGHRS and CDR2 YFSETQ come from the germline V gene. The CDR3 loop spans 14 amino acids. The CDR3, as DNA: TGCGCCAGCAGCTTGGAGCCTTCTGGAAACACCATATATTTT. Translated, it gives CASSLEPSGNTIYF.

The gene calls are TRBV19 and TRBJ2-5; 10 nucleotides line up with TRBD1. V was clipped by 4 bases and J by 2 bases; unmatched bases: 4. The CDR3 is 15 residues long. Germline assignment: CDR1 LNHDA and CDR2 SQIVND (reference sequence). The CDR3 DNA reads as TGTGCCAGTAGTACGACAGGGGGCCGGCAAGAGACCCAGTACTTC. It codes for CASSTTGGRQETQYF.

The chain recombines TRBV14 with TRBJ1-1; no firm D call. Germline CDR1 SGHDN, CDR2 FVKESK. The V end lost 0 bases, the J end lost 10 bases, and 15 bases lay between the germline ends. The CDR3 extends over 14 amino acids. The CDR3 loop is CASSQDVRGVRAFF. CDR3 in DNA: TGTGCCAGCAGCCAAGATGTGCGTGGGGTTAGAGCTTTCTTT.

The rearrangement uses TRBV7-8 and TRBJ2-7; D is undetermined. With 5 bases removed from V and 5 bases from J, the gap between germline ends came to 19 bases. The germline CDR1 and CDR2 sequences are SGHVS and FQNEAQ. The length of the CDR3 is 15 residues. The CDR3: CASSPLGNSLDEQYF. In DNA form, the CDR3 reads TGTGCCAGCAGCCCACTGGGGAATAGCCTCGACGAGCAGTACTTC.

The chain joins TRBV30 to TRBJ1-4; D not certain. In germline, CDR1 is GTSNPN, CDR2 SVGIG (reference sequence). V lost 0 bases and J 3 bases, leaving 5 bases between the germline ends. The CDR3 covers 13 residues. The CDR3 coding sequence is TGTGCCTGGAGTGTAAGGCCTAATGAAAAACTGTTTTTT. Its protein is CAWSVRPNEKLFF.

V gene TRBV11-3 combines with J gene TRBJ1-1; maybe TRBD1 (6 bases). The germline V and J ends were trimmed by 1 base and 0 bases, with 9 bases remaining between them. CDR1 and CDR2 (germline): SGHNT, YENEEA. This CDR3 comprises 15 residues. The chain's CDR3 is CASSLAGQMNTEAFF. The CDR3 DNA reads TGTGCCAGCAGCTTAGCTGGACAGATGAACACTGAAGCTTTCTTT.

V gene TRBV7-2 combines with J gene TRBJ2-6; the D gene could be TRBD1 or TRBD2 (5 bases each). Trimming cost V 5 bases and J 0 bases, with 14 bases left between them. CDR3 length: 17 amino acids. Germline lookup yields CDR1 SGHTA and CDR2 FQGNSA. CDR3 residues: CASSDRPRGSGANVLTF. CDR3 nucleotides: TGTGCCAGCAGCGACAGACCCCGGGGCTCTGGGGCCAACGTCCTGACTTTC.